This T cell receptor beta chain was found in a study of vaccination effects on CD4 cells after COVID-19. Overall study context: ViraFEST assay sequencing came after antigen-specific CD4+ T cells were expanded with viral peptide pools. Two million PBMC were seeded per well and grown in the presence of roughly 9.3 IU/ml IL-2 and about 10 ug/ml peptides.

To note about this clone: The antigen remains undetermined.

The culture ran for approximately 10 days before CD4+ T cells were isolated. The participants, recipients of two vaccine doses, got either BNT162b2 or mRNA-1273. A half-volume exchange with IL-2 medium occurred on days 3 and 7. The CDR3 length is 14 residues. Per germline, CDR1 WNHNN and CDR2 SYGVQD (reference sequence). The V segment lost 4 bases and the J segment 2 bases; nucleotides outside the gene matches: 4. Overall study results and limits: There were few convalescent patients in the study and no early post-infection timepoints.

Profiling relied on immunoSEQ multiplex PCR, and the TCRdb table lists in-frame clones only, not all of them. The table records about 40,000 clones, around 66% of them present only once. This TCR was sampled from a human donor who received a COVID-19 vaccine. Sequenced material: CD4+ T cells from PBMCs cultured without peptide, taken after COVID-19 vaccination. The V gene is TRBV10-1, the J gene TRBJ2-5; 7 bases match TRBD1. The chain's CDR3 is CASSAGGPQETQYF. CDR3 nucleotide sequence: TGCGCCAGCAGTGCAGGGGGTCCTCAAGAGACCCAGTACTTC.